This T cell receptor beta chain was identified during a study of OX40 agonist ivuxolimab in advanced cancers. Only in-frame clones appear in the TCRdb table, and some are missing; sequencing was by immunoSEQ multiplex PCR. Of about 43,000 clones listed, 75% to 85% are singletons. Per the germline V gene, CDR1 is SGHRS and CDR2 is YFSETQ. J gave up 5 bases and V 3 bases, and 14 bases lay outside the gene matches. The CDR3 sequence is 19 residues long. This TCR was recovered from an adult with an advanced solid tumor such as melanoma, head and neck, liver or kidney cancer. The sequencing here drew on CD4+ or CD8+ T cells sorted from blood, taken in a trial of the OX40 agonist ivuxolimab. The chain recombines TRBV5-1 with TRBJ2-3; TRBD2 matches 14 bases. The CDR3 is CASSSPGLAGEGSQDTQYF. In DNA, the CDR3 is TGCGCCAGCAGCTCCCCGGGACTAGCGGGAGAAGGCTCACAAGATACGCAGTATTTT. Filled out from reference TRBV5-1 and TRBJ2-3, the complete variable domain reads KAGVTQTPRYLIKTRGQQVTLSCSPISGHRSVSWYQQTPGQGLQFLFEYFSETQRNKGNFPGRFSGRQFSNSRSEMNVSTLELGDSALYLCASSSPGLAGEGSQDTQYFGPGTRLTVL.